The T cell receptor beta chain under discussion was sequenced for a study of blood T cell repertoires in COVID-19. The germline gives CDR1 SGHNT, CDR2 YYREEE (reference sequence). V dropped 0 bases and J dropped 4; count of bases not matched to a gene: 9. This CDR3 is 17 amino acids long. Assay: immunoSEQ multiplex PCR; the TCRdb copy retains only in-frame clones and omits some. Found here are 150,000 to 200,000 clones, roughly 89% of them singletons; the top ten hold about 7%. The count of this clone is one. The sequencing sample was made of peripheral blood. The chain links TRBV5-4 to TRBJ2-7; 11 bases fit TRBD2. The TCR comes from a man in his forties with acute or convalescent COVID-19. The CDR3 sequence is CASSLADSGGAMYEQYF. The CDR3 DNA follows: TGTGCCAGCAGCTTGGCGGATAGCGGGGGGGCGATGTACGAGCAGTACTTC.